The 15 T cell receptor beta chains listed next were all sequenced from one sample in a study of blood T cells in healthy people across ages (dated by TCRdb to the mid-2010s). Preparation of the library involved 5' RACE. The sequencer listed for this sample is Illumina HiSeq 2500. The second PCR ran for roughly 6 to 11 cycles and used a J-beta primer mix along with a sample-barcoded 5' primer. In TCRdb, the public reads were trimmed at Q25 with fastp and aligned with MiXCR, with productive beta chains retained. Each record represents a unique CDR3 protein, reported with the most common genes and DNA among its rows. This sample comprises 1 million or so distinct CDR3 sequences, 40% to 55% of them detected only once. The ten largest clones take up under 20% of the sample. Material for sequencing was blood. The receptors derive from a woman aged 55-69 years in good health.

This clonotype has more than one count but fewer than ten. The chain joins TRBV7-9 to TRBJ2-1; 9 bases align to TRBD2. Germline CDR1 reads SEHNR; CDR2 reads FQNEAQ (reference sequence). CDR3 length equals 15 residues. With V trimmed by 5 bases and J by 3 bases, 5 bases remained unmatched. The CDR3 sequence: CASSQIAGVYNEQFF. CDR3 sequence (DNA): TGTGCCAGCAGCCAGATAGCGGGAGTCTACAATGAGCAGTTCTTC.

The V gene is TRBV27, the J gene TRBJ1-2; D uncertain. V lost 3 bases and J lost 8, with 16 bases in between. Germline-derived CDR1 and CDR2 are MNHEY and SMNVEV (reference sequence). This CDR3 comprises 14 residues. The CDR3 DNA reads TGTGCCAGCAGTTTTTCCCAGATACACGGGGGCTACACCTTC. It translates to CASSFSQIHGGYTF.

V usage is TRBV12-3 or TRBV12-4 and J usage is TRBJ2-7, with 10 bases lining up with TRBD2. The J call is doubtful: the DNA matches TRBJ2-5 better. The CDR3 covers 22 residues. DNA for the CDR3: TGTGCCAGCAGTTTACGGGGCCTGGGAGCCGTCTTGTCTAGCGGGAGAGAAGAGACCCAGTACTTC. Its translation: CASSLRGLGAVLSSGREETQYF.

CDR3 region: CASSQDLPATNEKLFF. In nucleotides, the CDR3 is TGTGCCAGCAGCCAAGATCTACCAGCAACTAATGAAAAACTGTTTTTT. V is TRBV14 and J is TRBJ1-4; no clear D. CDR1 is SGHDN and CDR2 is FVKESK in the germline V gene. The V and J ends lost 0 bases and 0 bases respectively, with 8 bases between them. This CDR3 contains 16 residues.

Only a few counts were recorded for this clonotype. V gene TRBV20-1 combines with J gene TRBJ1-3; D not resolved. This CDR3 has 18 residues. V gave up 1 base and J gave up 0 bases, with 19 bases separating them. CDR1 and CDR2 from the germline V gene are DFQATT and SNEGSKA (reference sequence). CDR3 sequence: CSARGYTPGGASGNTIYF. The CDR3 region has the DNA TGCAGTGCTAGAGGTTACACCCCAGGCGGAGCCTCTGGAAACACCATATATTTT.

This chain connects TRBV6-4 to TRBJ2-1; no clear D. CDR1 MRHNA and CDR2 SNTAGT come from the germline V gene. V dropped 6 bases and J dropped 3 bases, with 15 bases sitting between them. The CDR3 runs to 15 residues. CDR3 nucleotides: TGTGCCAGCAGCTCGACGAAGTTGGGCTACAATGAGCAGTTCTTC. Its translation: CASSSTKLGYNEQFF.

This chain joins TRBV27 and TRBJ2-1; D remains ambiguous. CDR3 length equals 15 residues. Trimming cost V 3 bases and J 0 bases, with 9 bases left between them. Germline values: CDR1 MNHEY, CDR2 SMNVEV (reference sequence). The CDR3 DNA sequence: TGTGCCAGCAGTTTCGTCAAAAGCTCCTACAATGAGCAGTTCTTC. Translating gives CASSFVKSSYNEQFF.

In DNA form, the CDR3 reads TGTGCCAGCAGTGATGCAGGAACCTCCTCTGGAAACACCATATATTTT. It encodes CASSDAGTSSGNTIYF. The chain is built from TRBV6-1 and TRBJ1-3; D gene uncertain. Trimming stripped 3 bases from V and 0 bases from J, with 12 bases between. The CDR3 is 16 amino acids. Germline V lookup: CDR1 MNHNS, CDR2 SASEGT.

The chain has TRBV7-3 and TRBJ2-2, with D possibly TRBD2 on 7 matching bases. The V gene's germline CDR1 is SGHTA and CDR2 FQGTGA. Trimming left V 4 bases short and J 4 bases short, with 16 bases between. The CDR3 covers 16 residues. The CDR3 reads CASSSRGGLGTGELFF. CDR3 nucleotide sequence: TGTGCCAGCAGCTCTAGGGGGGGATTAGGCACCGGGGAGCTGTTTTTT.

The CDR3 DNA follows: TGTGCCAGCAGCTTTCGGGACCCATCCGGCGACTACACCTTC. Translated: CASSFRDPSGDYTF. J is TRBJ1-2 and V is TRBV11-2; maybe TRBD1 (5 bases). The germline V gene has CDR1 SGHAT and CDR2 FQNNGV. V was pared by 3 bases and J by 10 bases, with 18 bases between. The CDR3 is 14 residues long.

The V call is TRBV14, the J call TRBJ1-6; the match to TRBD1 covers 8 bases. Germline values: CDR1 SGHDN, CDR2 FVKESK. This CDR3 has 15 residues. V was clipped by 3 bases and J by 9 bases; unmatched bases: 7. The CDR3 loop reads CASSHDGQGLSPLHF. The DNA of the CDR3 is TGTGCCAGCAGCCACGACGGACAGGGACTTTCACCCCTCCACTTT.

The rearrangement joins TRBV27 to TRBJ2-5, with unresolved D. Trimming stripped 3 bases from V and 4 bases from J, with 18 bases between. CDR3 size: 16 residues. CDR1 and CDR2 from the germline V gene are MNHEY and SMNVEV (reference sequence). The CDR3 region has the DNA TGTGCCAGCAGTTTCTTAAACCTCAACCGGCCAGAGACCCAGTACTTC. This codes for CASSFLNLNRPETQYF.

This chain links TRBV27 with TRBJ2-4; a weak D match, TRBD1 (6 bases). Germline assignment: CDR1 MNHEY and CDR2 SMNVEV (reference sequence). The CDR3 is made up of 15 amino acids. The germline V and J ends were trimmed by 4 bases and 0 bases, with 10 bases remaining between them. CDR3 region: CASSWGHGAKNIQYF. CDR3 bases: TGTGCCAGCAGTTGGGGACATGGAGCCAAAAACATTCAGTACTTC.

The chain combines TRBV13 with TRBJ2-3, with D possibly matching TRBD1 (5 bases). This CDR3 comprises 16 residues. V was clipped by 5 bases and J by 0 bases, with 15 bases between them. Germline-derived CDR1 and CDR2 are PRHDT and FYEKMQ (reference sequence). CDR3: CASSNGQHPSTDTQYF. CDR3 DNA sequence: TGTGCCAGCAGCAACGGACAACACCCTAGCACAGATACGCAGTATTTT.

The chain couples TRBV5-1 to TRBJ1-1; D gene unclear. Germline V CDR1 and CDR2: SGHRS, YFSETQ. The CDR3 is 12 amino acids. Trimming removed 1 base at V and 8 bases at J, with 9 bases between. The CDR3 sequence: CASSLTGKEAFF. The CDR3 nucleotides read TGCGCCAGCAGCTTGACCGGGAAAGAAGCTTTCTTT.